This T cell receptor (beta chain) derives from a study of T cell responses to AZD1222 COVID-19 vaccine. A word on this clone: What it recognizes is unknown.

The study's findings and limits: Among the donors, most were white British and more were female, and clonal diversity was possibly underestimated. Only 6 or 7 people who got AZD1222 tested seropositive at baseline.

TCRdb's table, derived via immunoSEQ multiplex PCR, lists solely in-frame clones and lacks some. The table lists about 48,000 clones, 86% of them singletons. This CDR3 is 13 amino acids long. V was clipped by 6 bases and J by 5 bases, with 14 bases between them. CDR1 and CDR2 from the germline V gene are MNHEY and SMNVEV (reference sequence). The specimen comprised peripheral blood, sampled 28 days after the second AZD1222 dose. This clonotype was sampled from an adult who received the AZD1222 COVID-19 vaccine. The J gene is TRBJ2-7, the V gene TRBV27; D uncertain. The CDR3 loop reads CASSSALADEQYF. The CDR3 coding sequence is TGTGCCAGCAGCTCCGCGTTGGCAGACGAGCAGTACTTC.